This T cell receptor beta chain came from a study of cytomegalovirus exposure and HLA in healthy donors. This PCR relied on a set of 60 Vbeta primers and 13 Jbeta primers. Data came from immunoSEQ multiplex PCR; TCRdb stores just in-frame clones and leaves some out. The sample lists 150,000 to 180,000 clones; around 81% were seen once. Germline V gene sequence: CDR1 MNHEY, CDR2 SVGAGI. CDR3 size: 16 residues. V lost 4 bases and J lost 9, with 22 bases in between. This clonotype originated in a middle-aged woman in good health and CMV-seropositive. This chain connects TRBV6-5 to TRBJ2-1; a weak D match, TRBD2 (6 bases). What was sequenced was PBMCs. CDR3 protein: CASSSRAGPSLAEQFF. Written as DNA, the CDR3 is TGTGCCAGCAGTTCCCGGGCGGGACCGTCATTGGCTGAGCAGTTCTTC.